This note documents a single T cell receptor beta chain sequence. Germline V gives CDR1 PRHDT, CDR2 FYEKMQ (reference sequence). V lost 1 base and J lost 9, with 7 bases in between. The CDR3 runs to 12 residues. The source of the sample is a study of blood T cell repertoires in COVID-19. Overall study context: The United States, Italy and Spain provided the acute and convalescent COVID-19 samples. PBMCs, B-cell-depleted T cells, or T cells provided the cDNA or gDNA that made up the material.

Under the authors' procedure: For nucleated cells, counts were estimated from reference gene primer amplification. Repertoires were generated with immunoSEQ multiplex PCR, while TCRdb's copy carries only in-frame clones and drops some. The V and J calls and the clone size are those of that table, but D and trimming were determined from the DNA. The data contain just over 250,000 clones, roughly nine tenths of them seen just once; the ten biggest clones take up 8.5% to 10%. This sequence was found in a middle-aged man who had recovered from COVID-19. The V call is TRBV13, the J call TRBJ2-1; D may be TRBD2 (6 bases). Input material: peripheral blood. CDR3 nucleotide sequence: TGTGCCAGCAGCTTAGCGGGAGCTGAGCAGTTCTTC. Amino acids: CASSLAGAEQFF.